This T cell receptor beta chain was identified during a study of technical replicates of blood from a few donors. This CDR3 has 17 residues. Per germline, CDR1 LNHDA and CDR2 SQIVND (reference sequence). J was trimmed by 5 bases and V by 2 bases; bases with no gene match: 9. Here immunoSEQ multiplex PCR was the method, and the copy in TCRdb shows in-frame clones only, minus some. The table includes 84,000 or so clones, about 97% detected once. This sequence originates from a human donor in good health. The sequencing input was T cells isolated from PBMCs. The chain employs TRBV19 and TRBJ2-3; 11 nucleotides align to TRBD2. Here the CDR3 DNA reads TGTGCCAGTAGTATACTAGCGGGAGGTCTGAGGATAGATACGCAGTATTTT. Translating it yields CASSILAGGLRIDTQYF.